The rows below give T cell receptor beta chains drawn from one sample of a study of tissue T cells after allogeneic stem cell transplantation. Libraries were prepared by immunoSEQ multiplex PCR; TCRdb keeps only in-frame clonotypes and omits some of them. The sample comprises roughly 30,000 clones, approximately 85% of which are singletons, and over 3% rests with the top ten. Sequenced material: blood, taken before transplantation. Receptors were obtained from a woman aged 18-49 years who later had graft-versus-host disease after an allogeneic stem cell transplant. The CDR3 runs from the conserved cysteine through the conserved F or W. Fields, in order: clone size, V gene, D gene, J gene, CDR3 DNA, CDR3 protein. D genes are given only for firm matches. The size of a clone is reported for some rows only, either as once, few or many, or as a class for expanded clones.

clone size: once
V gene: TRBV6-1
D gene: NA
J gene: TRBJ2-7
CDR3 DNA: TGTGCCAGCAGTGACAACTGGGGCAGCTCCTACGAGCAGTACTTC
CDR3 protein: CASSDNWGSSYEQYF

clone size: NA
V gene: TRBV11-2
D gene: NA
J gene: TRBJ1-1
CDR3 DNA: TGTGCCAGCAGCGCCGGGACGCGGACTGAAGCTTTCTTT
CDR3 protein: CASSAGTRTEAFF

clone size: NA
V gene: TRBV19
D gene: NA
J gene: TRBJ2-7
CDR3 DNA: TGTGCCAGTAGGGATTGGAGGAGCTCCTACGAGCAGTACTTC
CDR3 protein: CASRDWRSSYEQYF

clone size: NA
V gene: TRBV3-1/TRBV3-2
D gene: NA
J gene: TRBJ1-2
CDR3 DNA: TGTGCCAGCAGCCGACGGACGTATGGCTACACCTTC
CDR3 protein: CASSRRTYGYTF

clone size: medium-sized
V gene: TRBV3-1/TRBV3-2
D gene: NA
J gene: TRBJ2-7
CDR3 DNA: TGTGCCAGCAGCCAAGATGAGACGGACTACTACGAGCAGTACTTC
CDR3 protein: CASSQDETDYYEQYF

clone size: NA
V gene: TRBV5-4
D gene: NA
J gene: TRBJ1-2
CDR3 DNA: TGTGCCAGCAGCCCAAGGACTAGCTATGGCTACACCTTC
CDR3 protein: CASSPRTSYGYTF

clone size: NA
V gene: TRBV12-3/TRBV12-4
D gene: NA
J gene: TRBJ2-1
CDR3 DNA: TGTGCCAGCAGAACTAACAATGAGCAGTTCTTC
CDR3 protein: CASRTNNEQFF

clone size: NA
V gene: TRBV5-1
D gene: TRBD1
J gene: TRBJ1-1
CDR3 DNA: TGCGCCAGCAGCCTGGGACAGGGGGGTACTGAAGCTTTCTTT
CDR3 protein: CASSLGQGGTEAFF

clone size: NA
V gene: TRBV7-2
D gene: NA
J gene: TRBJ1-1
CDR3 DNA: TGTGCCAGCAGCCAGCGGGGCGAAAGGTTTGCTTTCTTT
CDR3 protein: CASSQRGERFAFF

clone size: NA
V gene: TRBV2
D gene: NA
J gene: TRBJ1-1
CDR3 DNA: TGTGCCAGCAGTGAATTCGGGGTTGGGAACACTGAAGCTTTCTTT
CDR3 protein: CASSEFGVGNTEAFF

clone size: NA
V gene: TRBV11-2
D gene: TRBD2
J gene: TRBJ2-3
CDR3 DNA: TGTGCCAGCAGCCTGGTTGCGGGAGGAGGCACAGATACGCAGTATTTT
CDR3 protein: CASSLVAGGGTDTQYF

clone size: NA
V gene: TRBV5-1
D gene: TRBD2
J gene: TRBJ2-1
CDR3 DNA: TGCGCCAGCAGCCGGGGGGGACTAGCGTCCTACAATGAGCAGTTCTTC
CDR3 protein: CASSRGGLASYNEQFF

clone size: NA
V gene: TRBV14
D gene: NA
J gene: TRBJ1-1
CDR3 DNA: TGTGCCAGCAGCCAAGACCAGAAGGAAAACACTGAAGCTTTCTTT
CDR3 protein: CASSQDQKENTEAFF

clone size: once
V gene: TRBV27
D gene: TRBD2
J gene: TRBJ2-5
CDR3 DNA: TGTGCCAGCAGTTTTGTAGCGGGGTCAGAGACCCAGTACTTC
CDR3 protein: CASSFVAGSETQYF

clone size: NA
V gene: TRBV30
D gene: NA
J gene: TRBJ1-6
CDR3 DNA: TGTGCCTGGGAGGGAGGCTCCTATAATTCACCCCTCCACTTT
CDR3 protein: CAWEGGSYNSPLHF

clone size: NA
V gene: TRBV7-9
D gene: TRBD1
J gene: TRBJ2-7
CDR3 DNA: TGTGCCAGCAGCGAAGACAGGGGGCGATCCTCCTCCTACGAGCAGTACTTC
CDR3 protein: CASSEDRGRSSSYEQYF

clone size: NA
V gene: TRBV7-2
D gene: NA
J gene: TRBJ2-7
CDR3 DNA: TGTGCCAGCAGCTTAGCGCTAGGAACCTACGAGCAGTACTTC
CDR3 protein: CASSLALGTYEQYF

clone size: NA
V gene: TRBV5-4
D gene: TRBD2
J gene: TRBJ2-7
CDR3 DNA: TGTGCCAGCAGCGGCCCGACTAGCGGGAGGGCCGGTGATTATCTCGAGCAGTACTTC
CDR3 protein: CASSGPTSGRAGDYLEQYF

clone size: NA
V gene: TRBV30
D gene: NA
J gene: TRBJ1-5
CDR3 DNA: TGTGCCTGGAGTGTACATAGCAATCAGCCCCAGCATTTT
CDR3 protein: CAWSVHSNQPQHF

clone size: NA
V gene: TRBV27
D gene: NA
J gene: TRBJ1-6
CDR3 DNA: TGTGCCAGCTCCAGGGGTGCCGGATCACCCCTCCACTTT
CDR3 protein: CASSRGAGSPLHF

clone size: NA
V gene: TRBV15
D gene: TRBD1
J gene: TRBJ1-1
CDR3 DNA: TGTGCCACCAGCAGAGATATTGCCAGGGGGCCTGAGAACACTGAAGCTTTCTTT
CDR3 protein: CATSRDIARGPENTEAFF

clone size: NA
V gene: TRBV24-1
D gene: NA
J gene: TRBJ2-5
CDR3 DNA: TGTGCCACCAGTGATTGGGACCAAGAGACCCAGTACTTC
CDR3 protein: CATSDWDQETQYF

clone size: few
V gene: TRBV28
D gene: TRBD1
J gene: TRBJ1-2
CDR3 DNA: TGTGCCAGCAGTTTAAACGTGGGACAGGTACATGGCTACACCTTC
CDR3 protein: CASSLNVGQVHGYTF